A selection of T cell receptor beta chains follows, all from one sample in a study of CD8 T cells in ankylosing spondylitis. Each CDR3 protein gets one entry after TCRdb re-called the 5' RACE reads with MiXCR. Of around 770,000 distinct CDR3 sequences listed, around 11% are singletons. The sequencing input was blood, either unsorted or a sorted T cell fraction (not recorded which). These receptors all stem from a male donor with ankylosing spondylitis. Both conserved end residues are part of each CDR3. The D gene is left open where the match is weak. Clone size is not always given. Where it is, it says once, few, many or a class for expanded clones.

DNA: TGTGCCAGCAGCATCAGGATTCAGCCCCAGCATTTT
CDR3: CASSIRIQPQHF
J: TRBJ1-5
V: TRBV7-2
size: few
D: -

DNA: TGTGCCAGCAGCTTAGACCCTCTACAAGCTTTCTTT
CDR3: CASSLDPLQAFF
J: TRBJ1-1
V: TRBV7-6
size: many
D: -

DNA: TGCAGTGCTAGAGATCTGACGGCCGGGACTAGGAACACAGATACGCAGTATTTT
CDR3: CSARDLTAGTRNTDTQYF
J: TRBJ2-3
V: TRBV20-1
size: many
D: TRBD2

DNA: TGTGCCAGCCCCCTACCACAGACGAACACTGAAGCTTTCTTT
CDR3: CASPLPQTNTEAFF
J: TRBJ1-1
V: TRBV5-8
size: -
D: -

DNA: TGTGCCAGCAGTTTAAGAGAGACAGTCGAAGCTTTCTTT
CDR3: CASSLRETVEAFF
J: TRBJ1-1
V: TRBV12-3/TRBV12-4
size: few
D: -

DNA: TGCGCCAGCAGCTTGGTTCCGTACACCGGGGAGCTGTTTTTT
CDR3: CASSLVPYTGELFF
J: TRBJ2-2
V: TRBV5-1
size: many
D: -

DNA: TGTGCCAGCAGCCAAGCCTCACTAGCGGGGGGAAGGACAGATACGCAGTATTTT
CDR3: CASSQASLAGGRTDTQYF
J: TRBJ2-3
V: TRBV4-2
size: few
D: TRBD2

DNA: TGTGCCAGCAGCACGGGGGTTAGGGGGGAGCAGTACTTC
CDR3: CASSTGVRGEQYF
J: TRBJ2-7
V: TRBV5-4
size: few
D: -

DNA: TGTGCCAGCAGCGTCGCGGCAGGGACTTCATATGGCTACACCTTC
CDR3: CASSVAAGTSYGYTF
J: TRBJ1-2
V: TRBV7-2
size: many
D: -

DNA: TGTGCCAGTCACGGTGGTCGGGCGAGAACCTACGAGCAGTACTTC
CDR3: CASHGGRARTYEQYF
J: TRBJ2-7
V: TRBV28
size: few
D: -

DNA: TGCAGTGCTAGTGTAGGGGCTAATAGCAATCAGCCCCAGCATTTT
CDR3: CSASVGANSNQPQHF
J: TRBJ1-5
V: TRBV20-1
size: few
D: -

DNA: TGTGCCAGCAGTTACACAGAATACACAGATACGCAGTATTTT
CDR3: CASSYTEYTDTQYF
J: TRBJ2-3
V: TRBV6-5
size: many
D: -

DNA: TGTGCCACCAGTGATTTGCCAGCGGGGGCCCCCAATGAGCAGTTCTTC
CDR3: CATSDLPAGAPNEQFF
J: TRBJ2-1
V: TRBV24-1
size: -
D: TRBD2

DNA: TGCGCCAGCAGCTTGATAGCGGGAGCGCCGACAGATACGCAGTATTTT
CDR3: CASSLIAGAPTDTQYF
J: TRBJ2-3
V: TRBV5-1
size: -
D: TRBD2

DNA: TGTGCCAGCAGCTTATTAGGGGGCGATTCTGGCTACACCTTC
CDR3: CASSLLGGDSGYTF
J: TRBJ1-2
V: TRBV7-2
size: many
D: TRBD1

DNA: TGTGCCAGCAGTCAAGGACTAGCCGAAACGACAGATACGCAGTATTTT
CDR3: CASSQGLAETTDTQYF
J: TRBJ2-3
V: TRBV6-1
size: -
D: TRBD2

DNA: TGTGCCAGCGGCCGAGGTGGCGGGAGAGGGTATACGCAGTATTTT
CDR3: CASGRGGGRGYTQYF
J: TRBJ2-3
V: TRBV7-2
size: many
D: TRBD2

DNA: TGTGCCAGCAGTTTATTATACAGCTTTTCTAACTATGGCTACACCTTC
CDR3: CASSLLYSFSNYGYTF
J: TRBJ1-2
V: TRBV28
size: few
D: -

DNA: TGCGCCAGCAGCCAAACCCGGGACGGGGAGGGCTACACCTTC
CDR3: CASSQTRDGEGYTF
J: TRBJ1-2
V: TRBV4-3
size: many
D: -

DNA: TGTGCCAGCAGCGACCCCTACAGGGCTTCTAATGAAAAACTGTTTTTT
CDR3: CASSDPYRASNEKLFF
J: TRBJ1-4
V: TRBV7-2
size: -
D: -

DNA: TGCGCCAGCAGCTTCGAAGCGGGAGGGTACACAGATACGCAGTATTTT
CDR3: CASSFEAGGYTDTQYF
J: TRBJ2-3
V: TRBV5-1
size: -
D: TRBD2

DNA: TGTGCCACCAGTGATAGGAGCGGACAAGAGACCCAGTACTTC
CDR3: CATSDRSGQETQYF
J: TRBJ2-5
V: TRBV24-1
size: few
D: -

DNA: TGTGCCAGCCTGTTGGAGGGGAGCAGCACAGATACGCAGTATTTT
CDR3: CASLLEGSSTDTQYF
J: TRBJ2-3
V: TRBV7-2
size: few
D: -

DNA: TGTGCCAGCAGCCTATCACCCGGGACAGGGCCCTTGGCTGGCTACACCTTC
CDR3: CASSLSPGTGPLAGYTF
J: TRBJ1-2
V: TRBV7-2
size: -
D: TRBD1

DNA: TGCGCCAGCAGTGAGGGAGGATTCGTCGGCACAGATACGCAGTATTTT
CDR3: CASSEGGFVGTDTQYF
J: TRBJ2-3
V: TRBV10-2
size: -
D: -

DNA: TGTGCCATCAGGGAGTTTACGGAGAGTTCGTACACTGAAGCTTTCTTT
CDR3: CAIREFTESSYTEAFF
J: TRBJ1-1
V: TRBV10-3
size: many
D: -

DNA: TGCAGTGCGCGAGCAGGGGCCAACACCGGGGAGCTGTTTTTT
CDR3: CSARAGANTGELFF
J: TRBJ2-2
V: TRBV20-1
size: -
D: -

DNA: TGTGCCAGCAGCCCCAATTCGGCAACTAATGAAAAACTGTTTTTT
CDR3: CASSPNSATNEKLFF
J: TRBJ1-4
V: TRBV7-6
size: -
D: -

DNA: TGTGCCTGGGGGGGCACTGAAGCTTTCTTT
CDR3: CAWGGTEAFF
J: TRBJ1-1
V: TRBV30
size: -
D: -

DNA: TGTGTCAGCAGCCAAGATAGGGTTGACGGGGGGATCCCCAAGACCCAGTACTTC
CDR3: CVSSQDRVDGGIPKTQYF
J: TRBJ2-5
V: TRBV4-2
size: -
D: TRBD2

DNA: TGTGCCAGCAGTTCCCTCAAACGGGGGGAGACCCAGTACTTC
CDR3: CASSSLKRGETQYF
J: TRBJ2-5
V: TRBV12-3/TRBV12-4
size: many
D: -

DNA: TGCAGTGCTAGAGCCGGACAGCCTTTCTATGGCTACACCTTC
CDR3: CSARAGQPFYGYTF
J: TRBJ1-2
V: TRBV20-1
size: few
D: -

DNA: TGCGCCAGCAGCTCTACGGGACAGGAATGGGACACTGAAGCTTTCTTT
CDR3: CASSSTGQEWDTEAFF
J: TRBJ1-1
V: TRBV5-1
size: few
D: TRBD1

DNA: TGTGCCAGCAGTTCCTCGGGGGGCACCTACGAGCAGTACTTC
CDR3: CASSSSGGTYEQYF
J: TRBJ2-7
V: TRBV28
size: -
D: -

DNA: TGTGCCAGCAGTGAATATAATTTGGCTAGCGATACGCAGTATTTT
CDR3: CASSEYNLASDTQYF
J: TRBJ2-3
V: TRBV25-1
size: -
D: -